The source of this T cell receptor (beta chain) is a study of regulatory T cells in long-lasting Graves disease (dated by TCRdb to the early 2020s). As for the study more broadly: Patients with newly diagnosed Graves' disease had been on antithyroid drugs for under 3 months. A total of approximately 35 samples underwent TCR sequencing: around 13 from persistent and about 20 from newly diagnosed Graves' disease patients. Peripheral blood TCR sequencing and RNA sequencing compared persistent Graves' disease patients with newly diagnosed Graves' disease patients. The study was registered as a clinical trial and conducted in China. What the authors observed across the whole study: Sequencing and analysis were limited to the TCR beta chain. Persistent disease showed preferential use of TRBV28, TRBJ1-2 and TRBJ2-5, whereas newly diagnosed disease favored TRBV20-1 and TRBJ2-1. The study examined only peripheral blood because the primary lesion, thyroid tissue, could not be accessed. More public clonotypes were shared among persistent patients (under 3,000) than among newly diagnosed patients (over 900). Compared with newly diagnosed patients, patients with persistent Graves' disease had lower TCR Shannon entropy and fewer highly expanded clones, which suggests clonal expansion. The authors acknowledged the small sample size as a limitation that may reduce accuracy.

With respect to this clonotype: No antigen is known for it. No base qualities exist here, and no much larger clone lies one base off it.

Per the germline V gene, SGDLS is the CDR1 and YYNGEE is the CDR2. A distance of 18 bases separates the germline ends of V and J, which lose 0 bases and 8 bases respectively. The CDR3 sequence holds 16 residues, the cysteine and phenylalanine included. The retained sequence is limited to the CDR3, 48 bases, with the frame set at the first base. Library creation used multiplex PCR. The listed sequencing device is Illumina HiSeq 4000. To build TCR beta libraries, CDR3 regions were amplified by Arm-PCR using iRepertoire HTBI primers. Before sequencing, the PCR products underwent gel purification. Under the source paper's analysis protocol: A total of 60 to 80 TRBV and 14 TRBJ segments were identified across samples and were used for gene usage analysis of CDR3 amino acid clonotypes. Filtered high-quality paired reads were merged into contigs using COPE and FqMerger. Contigs were aligned with BLAST to IMGT TRBV, TRBD and TRBJ reference genes, and CDR3 was defined per IMGT. Clonotypes above 0.1% frequency were classified as highly expanded clones. Shannon entropy served as the measure of repertoire diversity, while the Gini coefficient captured V-J evenness. A clonotype found in more than one individual was treated as public. TCRdb itself trimmed the public reads at Q25 with fastp, ran MiXCR and retained productive beta chains. For every CDR3 protein sequence, its rows merge into one entry that carries the most common genes and DNA. The V and J calls shown here were made by TCRdb, not taken from the authors' results. Across this sample there are 380,000 or so distinct CDR3 sequences, with roughly 16% seen only once. The ten largest clonotypes hold around 20% of the sample.

The time point label for this specimen denotes: newly diagnosed GD, antithyroid drugs for less than 3 months. For both TCR sequencing and RNA sequencing, RNA was extracted from PBMCs in TRIzol. The diagnosis of Graves' disease followed American Thyroid Association guidelines. The patients came from an endocrinology department in Xi'an, China. Each patient gave around 9.2 milliliters of peripheral blood, collected in an EDTA anticoagulant tube. PBMCs were isolated by Ficoll Paque Plus density gradient separation without further T cell sorting. An Agilent 2100 Bioanalyzer and agarose gel were used to check RNA quality, while a NanoDrop 2000 measured RNA concentration. The same data also went into a second study, on T cells in Graves' hyperthyroidism and ophthalmopathy. That second publication adds: Stable Graves' hyperthyroidism was defined as the absence of progression to ophthalmopathy over 18 months of follow-up. Hyperthyroidism patients were newly diagnosed, with disease duration under 2 months, and aged 18 to 65 years. The study excluded patients with uncontrolled infections, other autoimmune diseases, pregnancy or lactation. Diagnoses were based on clinical symptoms, serum thyroxine and TRAb, thyroid ultrasound and orbital computed tomography. The TCR CDR3 was subjected to a first round of RT-PCR using the HTBI primer set and the Qiagen OneStep RT-PCR kit. Blood samples also contained most of the expanded thyroid clonotypes (frequency above 0.001), which suggests that blood repertoires may reflect thyroid immune responses. In cross-validation, a model built on a 13 V-J signature told ophthalmopathy apart from stable hyperthyroidism with 87.88% sensitivity and around 81% specificity, and in testing the same model reached 80%/75%. During validation, the model predicted progression to ophthalmopathy a median of around 7 months ahead of onset, with approximately 71% sensitivity and about 75% specificity. To identify distinguishing TCR V-J signatures, a discovery cohort of some 100 patients was used, comprising 43 with Graves' ophthalmopathy and 55 to 65 with stable Graves' hyperthyroidism. An independent validation cohort of around 19 hyperthyroidism patients and about 16 patients who later progressed to ophthalmopathy tested prospective prediction of ophthalmopathy. The approximately 95 discovery patients were divided at random into training and test sets in a 7:3 ratio. The study also compared thyroid tissue and blood T-cell repertoires from more than five Graves' hyperthyroidism patients. Once sampling was done, hyperthyroidism patients were given methimazole at a starting dose of 30 mg daily, whereas ophthalmopathy patients were given high-dose intravenous methylprednisolone. A second multiplex PCR round built the libraries, followed by size selection and purification. The libraries were sequenced on an Illumina HiSeq2000 using paired-end 100 bp reads. SOAPnuke was used to process the raw data, throwing out any read that contained adapters or uncalled bases, had a mean Phred below 15, or lacked an exact constant-primer or identifier match. High-quality paired reads were merged with COPE v1.2.5, and unique nucleotide sequences were defined as clonotypes. MiTCR v1.1 was used to align clonotypes to the IMGT TRBV, TRBD and TRBJ reference segments. The analysis was restricted to V-J combinations with a frequency above 0.0001, which together covered around 99% of the repertoires. A TCS score was defined as the ratio of F50 (clonal expansion) to E x V (chaos), with BLOSUM62-based TCRdist applied between CDR3 peptides within each V-J. Welch's t-statistics and random forest reduced 450 to 600 V-J features to 13, which were used in a naive Bayes classifier (R e1071). Sample size was not statistically predetermined, and investigators were not blinded to group allocation. TCR Vbeta CDR3 sequencing of 140 or so peripheral blood samples (over 40 ophthalmopathy, 75 hyperthyroidism and around 17 progressor patients) is reported in the paper.

This receptor was identified in a young woman with Graves disease. Donor details come from another sample of the same person, matched by shared clones. The material sequenced was peripheral blood mononuclear cells (PBMCs), taken at new diagnosis, from a patient treated with antithyroid drugs. The chain is encoded by TRBV9 joined to TRBJ2-1; 7 matching bases give a weak D call of TRBD2. The CDR3 amino acid sequence is: CASSVAEGGRFDEQFF. The bases are TGTGCCAGCAGCGTAGCTGAGGGGGGGCGGTTTGATGAGCAGTTCTTC.